Following are 32 T cell receptor beta chains from one sample sequenced in a study of T cell responses to AZD1222 COVID-19 vaccine. The assay was immunoSEQ multiplex PCR, and TCRdb's table has in-frame clones only and misses some. This table holds 110,000 to 150,000 clones, roughly 93% found once. Specimen: peripheral blood, collected on day 0 of AZD1222 vaccination. These receptors were obtained from an adult in good health.

This rearrangement joins TRBV28 to TRBJ1-3; D remains ambiguous. This CDR3 comprises 14 residues. CDR1 is MDHEN, CDR2 SYDVKM, per germline. Between the trimmed V and J ends, which lost 7 bases and 0 bases, there was a span of 10 bases. The CDR3: CASKRPVSGNTIYF. CDR3 sequence (DNA): TGTGCCAGCAAGAGACCCGTCTCTGGAAACACCATATATTTT.

The chain has TRBV19 and TRBJ1-2, with 8 bases fitting TRBD1. Germline V lookup: CDR1 LNHDA, CDR2 SQIVND (reference sequence). The V segment lost 8 bases and the J segment 8 bases; nucleotides outside the gene matches: 13. The CDR3 extends over 14 amino acids. Here the CDR3 DNA reads TGTGCCAGTGGTCATCAGGACAGGGCGGGCGGCTACACCTTC. Residues: CASGHQDRAGGYTF.

The rearrangement uses TRBV7-9 and TRBJ1-2; 11 nucleotides line up with TRBD1. In germline, CDR1 is SEHNR, CDR2 FQNEAQ (reference sequence). The CDR3 contains 14 residues. V dropped 5 bases and J dropped 2; count of bases not matched to a gene: 1. The CDR3 nucleotides read TGTGCCAGCAGCGGACAGGGGGCAAACTATGGCTACACCTTC. Amino acid sequence: CASSGQGANYGYTF.

The rearrangement uses TRBV19 and TRBJ2-5, with 7 bases identical to TRBD1. The CDR3 spans 15 residues. The germline V gene encodes CDR1 LNHDA and CDR2 SQIVND (reference sequence). With 2 bases clipped from V and 4 bases from J, the junction kept 7 bases outside the gene matches. CDR3 DNA sequence: TGTGCCAGTAGTATAAGGACAGGCGCGGGAGAGACCCAGTACTTC. The encoded protein is CASSIRTGAGETQYF.

The chain is built from TRBV19 and TRBJ2-1, with TRBD2 matching over 11 bases. The CDR3 spans 17 residues. With 6 bases clipped from V and 0 bases from J, the junction kept 7 bases outside the gene matches. In germline, CDR1 is LNHDA, CDR2 SQIVND (reference sequence). CDR3 loop: CASRPGLAASSYNEQFF. CDR3 DNA: TGTGCCAGTAGACCGGGACTAGCGGCCAGCTCCTACAATGAGCAGTTCTTC.

The chain links TRBV7-8 to TRBJ2-5; D unclear. The CDR3 totals 13 residues. CDR1 is SGHVS, CDR2 FQNEAQ, per germline. Between the trimmed V and J ends, which lost 6 bases and 2 bases, there was a span of 10 bases. The CDR3 sequence: CASRGRPQETQYF. DNA of the CDR3: TGTGCCAGCAGAGGACGCCCACAAGAGACCCAGTACTTC.

The chain carries TRBV7-9 and TRBJ1-1; the D gene is possibly TRBD1 (6 bases). Trimming pared 1 base from V and 7 bases from J, leaving 13 bases between. The CDR3 consists of 14 residues. Germline-derived CDR1 and CDR2 are SEHNR and FQNEAQ (reference sequence). As DNA, the CDR3 is TGTGCCAGCAGCTTAGAGGGGGGACCAGGTGAAGCTTTCTTT. Translation gives CASSLEGGPGEAFF.

The rearrangement links TRBV4-2 to TRBJ2-7; the D is unclear. The CDR3 totals 17 residues. Trimming removed 0 bases from V and 1 base from J, with 16 bases in between. CDR1 and CDR2 (germline): LGHNA, YNFKEQ. This CDR3 reads CASSQDPESLRSYEQYF. Written as DNA, the CDR3 is TGTGCCAGCAGCCAAGATCCGGAAAGTTTACGGTCCTACGAGCAGTACTTC.

J is TRBJ2-2 and V is TRBV10-1; weak D call: TRBD1 (5 bases). The germline V and J ends were trimmed by 2 bases and 1 base, with 5 bases remaining between them. CDR3 length: 14 amino acids. CDR1 and CDR2 from the germline V gene are WNHNN and SYGVQD (reference sequence). CDR3 DNA: TGCGCCAGCAGTGAGGACAGGAACACCGGGGAGCTGTTTTTT. Translating it yields CASSEDRNTGELFF.

The chain combines TRBV4-1 with TRBJ2-5, with D perhaps being TRBD1 or TRBD2 (6 bases each). Germline assignment: CDR1 MGHRA and CDR2 YSYEKL. The CDR3 loop spans 16 amino acids. V gave up 4 bases and J gave up 2 bases, with 17 bases separating them. The DNA of the CDR3 is TGCGCCAGCAGCCCCCACCGGGGGCTTTATCAAGAGACCCAGTACTTC. As protein: CASSPHRGLYQETQYF.

The chain uses TRBV13 and TRBJ2-3, with a possible D match to TRBD1 (5 bases). V was clipped by 5 bases and J by 0 bases, with 12 bases between them. CDR3 size: 15 residues. Germline CDR1 reads PRHDT; CDR2 reads FYEKMQ (reference sequence). The CDR3 region is CASSLRQTSTDTQYF. The CDR3 bases are TGTGCCAGCAGCCTCAGACAGACTAGCACAGATACGCAGTATTTT.

This clone has a single count. This chain uses TRBV10-2 with TRBJ1-1; TRBD1 might be the D (5 bases). CDR3 length: 15 residues. Germline CDR1 is WSHSY and CDR2 is SAAADI. V was pared by 6 bases and J by 1 base, with 15 bases between. The CDR3 sequence is CASSEDTGSNTEAFF. The CDR3, as DNA: TGCGCCAGCAGCGAGGACACCGGTTCGAACACTGAAGCTTTCTTT.

This chain connects TRBV7-9 to TRBJ2-1; 7 nucleotides align to TRBD1. V trimming: 1 base; J trimming: 6 bases; junction bases outside the gene matches: 6. The CDR3 runs 15 residues. Germline loops: CDR1 SEHNR, CDR2 FQNEAQ (reference sequence). CDR3 in amino acids: CASSLVTGDINEQFF. CDR3 DNA: TGTGCCAGCAGCTTAGTAACAGGGGACATCAATGAGCAGTTCTTC.

The chain carries TRBV11-2 and TRBJ2-5, with a weak D call TRBD1 (6 bases). With 6 bases removed from V and 8 bases from J, the gap between germline ends came to 19 bases. Germline assignment: CDR1 SGHAT and CDR2 FQNNGV. The CDR3 length is 14 residues. This chain's CDR3 is CASRTGGGAITQYF. The CDR3 bases are TGTGCCAGCAGGACGGGTGGGGGCGCGATAACCCAGTACTTC.

The chain employs TRBV20-1 and TRBJ1-2; 7 nucleotides agree with TRBD1. Germline V gene lookup returns CDR1 DFQATT and CDR2 SNEGSKA (reference sequence). This CDR3 has 14 residues. After removal of 3 bases from V and 4 bases from J, the junction contained 8 bases not matched to a gene. Here the CDR3 reads CSASWGAGGYGYTF. The CDR3 DNA follows: TGCAGTGCTAGTTGGGGAGCAGGGGGCTATGGCTACACCTTC.

This clone was recorded once. The chain couples TRBV27 to TRBJ1-1; maybe TRBD1 (5 bases). V was clipped by 6 bases and J by 1 base, with 12 bases between them. The CDR3 consists of 14 residues. The germline V gene encodes CDR1 MNHEY and CDR2 SMNVEV (reference sequence). CDR3 nucleotides: TGTGCCAGCAGGGCACAGGCATCGAACACTGAAGCTTTCTTT. Translated, it gives CASRAQASNTEAFF.

The genes are TRBV30 and TRBJ1-6, with D possibly matching TRBD1 (5 bases). V dropped 1 base and J dropped 7 bases, with 11 bases sitting between them. Germline CDR1 GTSNPN, CDR2 SVGIG (reference sequence). The CDR3 totals 14 residues. CDR3 DNA sequence: TGTGCCTGGAGTGCCAGGGCAGGGAATTCACCCCTCCACTTT. Translated, it gives CAWSARAGNSPLHF.

The rearrangement joins TRBV3-1 (or the pseudogene TRBV3-2) to TRBJ1-6; D is unclear. Germline V CDR1 and CDR2: LGHDT, YNNKEL (reference sequence). Between the trimmed V and J ends, which lost 4 bases and 7 bases, there was a span of 8 bases. The CDR3 extends over 13 amino acids. The CDR3 coding sequence is TGTGCCAGCAGCCTGTCGGGAAATTCACCCCTCCACTTT. The encoded protein is CASSLSGNSPLHF.

This clone came up many times. The J gene is TRBJ2-7, the V gene TRBV9; 8 bases match TRBD2. CDR1 is SGDLS and CDR2 is YYNGEE in the germline V gene. V lost 4 bases and J lost 3; bases outside the gene matches: 6. This CDR3 is 14 amino acids long. CDR3 sequence (DNA): TGTGCCAGCAGCCCCAGCGGGAGTAACTACGAGCAGTACTTC. Protein sequence: CASSPSGSNYEQYF. The variable domain in full, with the rest retrieved from reference TRBV9 and TRBJ2-7, is DSGVTQTPKHLITATGQRVTLRCSPRSGDLSVYWYQQSLDQGLQFLIQYYNGEERAKGNILERFSAQQFPDLHSELNLSSLELGDSALYFCASSPSGSNYEQYFGPGTRLTVT.

The chain recombines TRBV11-2 with TRBJ2-5; no definite D call. The CDR3 spans 14 residues. V was cut by 4 bases and J by 2 bases, with 11 bases left in between. CDR1 is SGHAT, CDR2 FQNNGV, per germline. This CDR3 reads CASSSLGRQETQYF. CDR3 bases: TGTGCCAGCAGCTCCCTGGGCAGGCAAGAGACCCAGTACTTC.

The rearrangement links TRBV5-6 to TRBJ2-3; D tentatively reads TRBD1 or TRBD2 (8 bases each). This CDR3 has 19 amino acids. V was clipped by 3 bases and J by 6 bases, with 29 bases between them. Germline-derived CDR1 and CDR2 are SGHDT and YYEEEE. The CDR3 protein is CASSSRGLLAAYTGDTQYF. The CDR3 nucleotides are TGTGCCAGCAGCTCCAGGGGGCTACTAGCGGCCTACACGGGGGATACGCAGTATTTT.

J is TRBJ1-5 and V is TRBV6-2 or TRBV6-3; D call uncertain. Trimming took 3 bases from V and 1 from J, leaving 7 bases between them. CDR1 MNHEY and CDR2 SVGEGT come from the germline V gene. CDR3 length: 14 amino acids. CDR3 nucleotide sequence: TGTGCCAGCAGTTATGGGGTGAGCAATCAGCCCCAGCATTTT. Residues: CASSYGVSNQPQHF.

The CDR3 region is CASSPKANTEAFF. The CDR3 DNA is TGTGCCAGCAGCCCCAAGGCGAACACTGAAGCTTTCTTT. The chain combines TRBV7-8 with TRBJ1-1, with D unresolved. V lost 5 bases and J 1 base, leaving 8 bases between the germline ends. Looked up from germline, CDR1 is SGHVS and CDR2 is FQNEAQ. This CDR3 is 13 amino acids long. Full variable domain (remainder filled in from reference TRBV7-8 and TRBJ1-1): GAGVSQSPRYKVAKRGQDVALRCDPISGHVSLFWYQQALGQGPEFLTYFQNEAQLDKSGLPSDRFFAERPEGSVSTLKIQRTQQEDSAVYLCASSPKANTEAFFGQGTRLTVV.

The V gene is TRBV5-1, the J gene TRBJ1-1, with 8 positions matching TRBD1. The CDR3 totals 17 residues. In germline, CDR1 is SGHRS, CDR2 YFSETQ. V lost 2 bases to trimming and J lost 1 base; unmatched junction nucleotides: 10. The CDR3 DNA follows: TGCGCCAGCAGCTTACTACAGGAGGGGACAGGGAACACTGAAGCTTTCTTT. This encodes CASSLLQEGTGNTEAFF.

The CDR3 sequence is CASKSHTEAFF. DNA for the CDR3: TGTGCCAGCAAGTCCCACACTGAAGCTTTCTTT. V usage is TRBV6-5 and J usage is TRBJ1-1; D uncertain. Germline CDR1 reads MNHEY; CDR2 reads SVGAGI. The V gene lost 7 bases and the J gene lost 3 bases, with 6 bases spanning the gap. This CDR3 is built from 11 residues.

The rearrangement links TRBV11-2 to TRBJ1-4, with TRBD1 identical over 10 bases. The V and J ends lost 6 bases and 6 bases, in that order; junction bases with no gene match: 10. The CDR3 has 16 amino acids. Germline assignment: CDR1 SGHAT and CDR2 FQNNGV. CDR3 in amino acids: CASRPSDRGLDEKLFF. The DNA of the CDR3 is TGTGCCAGCAGACCCTCCGACAGGGGGCTTGATGAAAAACTGTTTTTT.

This clone occurred a few times. The chain is built from TRBV11-3 and TRBJ2-2; a possible D gene is TRBD1 (5 bases). The V end was cut by 3 bases, the J end by 8 bases, with 13 bases between. Germline CDR1 is SGHNT and CDR2 is YENEEA. There are 14 residues in the CDR3. The CDR3 nucleotides are TGTGCCAGCAGCTTCACAGGACAACCTGGGGAGCTGTTTTTT. It codes for CASSFTGQPGELFF.

The V and J genes are TRBV19 and TRBJ2-2; no reliable D call. The CDR3 has 15 amino acids. The V and J ends lost 6 bases and 4 bases respectively, with 15 bases between them. Germline V gene data show CDR1 as LNHDA and CDR2 as SQIVND (reference sequence). Here the CDR3 reads CASRGRIVRTGELFF. DNA of the CDR3: TGTGCCAGTAGAGGCAGGATAGTTCGCACCGGGGAGCTGTTTTTT.

The V gene is TRBV3-1 (or the pseudogene TRBV3-2), the J gene TRBJ2-7; TRBD2 aligns across 10 bases. Germline CDR1 reads LGHDT; CDR2 reads YNNKEL (reference sequence). Unmatched junction bases numbered 5, after V lost 4 bases and J lost 2 bases. The CDR3 has 15 amino acids. CDR3 in DNA: TGTGCCAGCAGCCCAGGACTAGCGGAGGCCTACGAGCAGTACTTC. Protein sequence: CASSPGLAEAYEQYF.

This clone was seen once. The chain uses TRBV28 and TRBJ2-1, with D perhaps TRBD2 (6 bases). Germline V lookup: CDR1 MDHEN, CDR2 SYDVKM. V lost 8 bases and J 8 bases, leaving 16 bases between the germline ends. The CDR3 length is 13 residues. CDR3 residues: CASRDFRGDEQFF. The CDR3 nucleotides read TGTGCCAGCCGGGACTTTCGAGGCGATGAGCAGTTCTTC. Looking up the rest from reference TRBV28 and TRBJ2-1 gives the full variable domain: DVKVTQSSRYLVKRTGEKVFLECVQDMDHENMFWYRQDPGLGLRLIYFSYDVKMKEKGDIPEGYSVSREKKERFSLILESASTNQTSMYLCASRDFRGDEQFFGPGTRLTVL.

The CDR3 DNA sequence: TGTGCCAGCAGTCGCCAGGGACAGGGTAACTATGGCTACACCTTC. It specifies CASSRQGQGNYGYTF. V is TRBV6-5 and J is TRBJ1-2; the match to TRBD1 covers 9 bases. The germline V gene encodes CDR1 MNHEY and CDR2 SVGAGI. Trimming at V came to 5 bases and at J to 1 base, leaving 5 bases not matched to a gene. The CDR3 has 15 amino acids.

The chain employs TRBV18 and TRBJ1-4; 11 bases are a match to TRBD1. The CDR3 runs to 18 residues. V gave up 2 bases and J gave up 0 bases; unmatched junction bases: 5. CDR1 KGHSH and CDR2 LQKENI come from the germline V gene. DNA of the CDR3: TGTGCCAGCTCACCATGGACAGGGGGCGCCTCAACTAATGAAAAACTGTTTTTT. Its protein product is CASSPWTGGASTNEKLFF.